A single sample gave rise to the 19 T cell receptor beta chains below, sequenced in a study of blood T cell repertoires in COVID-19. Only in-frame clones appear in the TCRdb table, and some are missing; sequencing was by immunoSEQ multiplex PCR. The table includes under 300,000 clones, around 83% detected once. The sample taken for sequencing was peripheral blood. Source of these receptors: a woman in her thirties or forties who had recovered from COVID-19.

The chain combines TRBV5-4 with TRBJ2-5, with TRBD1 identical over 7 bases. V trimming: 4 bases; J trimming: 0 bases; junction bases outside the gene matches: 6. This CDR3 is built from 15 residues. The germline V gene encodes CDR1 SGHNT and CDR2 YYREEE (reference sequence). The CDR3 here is CASSENDRDQETQYF. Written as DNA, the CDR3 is TGTGCCAGCAGCGAGAATGACAGGGACCAAGAGACCCAGTACTTC.

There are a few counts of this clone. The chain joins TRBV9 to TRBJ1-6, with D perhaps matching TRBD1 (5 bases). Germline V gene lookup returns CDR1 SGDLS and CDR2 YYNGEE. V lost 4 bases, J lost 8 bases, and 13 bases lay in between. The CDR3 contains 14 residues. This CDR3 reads CASSRDSGDSPLHF. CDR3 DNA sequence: TGTGCCAGCAGCAGAGACAGTGGTGATTCACCCCTCCACTTT. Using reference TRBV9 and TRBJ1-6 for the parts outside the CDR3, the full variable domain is DSGVTQTPKHLITATGQRVTLRCSPRSGDLSVYWYQQSLDQGLQFLIQYYNGEERAKGNILERFSAQQFPDLHSELNLSSLELGDSALYFCASSRDSGDSPLHFGNGTRLTVT.

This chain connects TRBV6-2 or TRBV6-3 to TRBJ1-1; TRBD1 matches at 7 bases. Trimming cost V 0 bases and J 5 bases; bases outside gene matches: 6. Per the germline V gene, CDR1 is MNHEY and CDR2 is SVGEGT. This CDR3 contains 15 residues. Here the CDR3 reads CASSYSGGRRTEAFF. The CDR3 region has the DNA TGTGCCAGCAGTTACTCAGGGGGCAGGAGGACTGAAGCTTTCTTT.

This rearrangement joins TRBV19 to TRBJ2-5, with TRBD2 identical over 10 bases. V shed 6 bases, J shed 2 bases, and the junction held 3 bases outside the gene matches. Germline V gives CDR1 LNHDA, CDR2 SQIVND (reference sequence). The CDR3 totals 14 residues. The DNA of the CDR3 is TGTGCCAGTAGGTTAGCGGGGGGACAAGAGACCCAGTACTTC. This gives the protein CASRLAGGQETQYF.

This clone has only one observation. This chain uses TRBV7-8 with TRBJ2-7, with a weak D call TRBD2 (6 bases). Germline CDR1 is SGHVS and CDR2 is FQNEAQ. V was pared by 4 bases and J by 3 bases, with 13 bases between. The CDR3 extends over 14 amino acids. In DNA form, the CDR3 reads TGTGCCAGCAGCTCGGGGGTGGGTAGCTACGAGCAGTACTTC. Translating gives CASSSGVGSYEQYF.

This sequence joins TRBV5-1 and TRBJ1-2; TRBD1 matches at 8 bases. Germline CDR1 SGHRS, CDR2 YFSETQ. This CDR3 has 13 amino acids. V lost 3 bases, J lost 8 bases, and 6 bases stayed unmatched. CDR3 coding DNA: TGCGCCAGCAGCTCGGGACAGGTCGGGGGCTACACCTTC. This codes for CASSSGQVGGYTF.

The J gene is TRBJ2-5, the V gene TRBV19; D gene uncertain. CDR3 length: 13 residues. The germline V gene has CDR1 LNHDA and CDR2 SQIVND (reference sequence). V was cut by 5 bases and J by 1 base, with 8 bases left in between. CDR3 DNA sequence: TGTGCCAGTAGTTTACAAACCCAAGAGACCCAGTACTTC. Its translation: CASSLQTQETQYF.

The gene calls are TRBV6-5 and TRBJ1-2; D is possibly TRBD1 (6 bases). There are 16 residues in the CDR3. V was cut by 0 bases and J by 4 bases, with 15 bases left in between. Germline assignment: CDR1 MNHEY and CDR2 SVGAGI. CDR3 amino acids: CASSYSSGTGFYGYTF. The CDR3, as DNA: TGTGCCAGCAGTTACTCGTCCGGTACAGGGTTCTATGGCTACACCTTC.

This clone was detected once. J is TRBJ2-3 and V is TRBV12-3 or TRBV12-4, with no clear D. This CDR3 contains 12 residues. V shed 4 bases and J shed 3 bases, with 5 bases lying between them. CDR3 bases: TGTGCCAGCAGTTCCAGAACAGATACGCAGTATTTT. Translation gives CASSSRTDTQYF.

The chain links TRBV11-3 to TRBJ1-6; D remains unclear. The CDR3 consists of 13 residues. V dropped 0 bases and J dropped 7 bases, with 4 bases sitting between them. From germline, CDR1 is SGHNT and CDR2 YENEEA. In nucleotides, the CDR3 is TGTGCCAGCAGCTTAGACGGGAATTCACCCCTCCACTTT. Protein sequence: CASSLDGNSPLHF.

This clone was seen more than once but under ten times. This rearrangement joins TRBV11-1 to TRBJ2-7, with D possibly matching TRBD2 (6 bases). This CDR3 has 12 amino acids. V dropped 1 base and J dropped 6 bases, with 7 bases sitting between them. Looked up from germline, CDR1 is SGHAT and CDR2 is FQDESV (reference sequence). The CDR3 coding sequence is TGTGCCAGCAGCTTAGGCGGGACCGAGCAGTACTTC. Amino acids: CASSLGGTEQYF.

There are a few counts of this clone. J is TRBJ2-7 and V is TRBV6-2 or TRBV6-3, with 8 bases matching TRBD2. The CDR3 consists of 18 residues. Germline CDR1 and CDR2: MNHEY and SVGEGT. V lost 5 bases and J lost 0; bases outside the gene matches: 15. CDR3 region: CASSPPSSGGLSSYEQYF. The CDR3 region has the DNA TGTGCCAGCAGTCCCCCTAGCTCGGGGGGGCTTTCCTCCTACGAGCAGTACTTC.

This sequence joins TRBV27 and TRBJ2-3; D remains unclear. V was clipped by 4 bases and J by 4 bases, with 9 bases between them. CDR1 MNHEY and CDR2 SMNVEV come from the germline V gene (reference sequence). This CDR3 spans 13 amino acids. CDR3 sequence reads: CASSSPNSDTQYF. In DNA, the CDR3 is TGTGCCAGCAGTTCACCTAATTCAGATACGCAGTATTTT.

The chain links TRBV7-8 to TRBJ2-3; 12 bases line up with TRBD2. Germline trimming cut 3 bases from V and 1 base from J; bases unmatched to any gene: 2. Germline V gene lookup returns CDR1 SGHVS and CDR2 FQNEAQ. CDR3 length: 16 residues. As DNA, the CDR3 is TGTGCCAGCAGCTTTCGACTAGCGGGGGGCACAGATACGCAGTATTTT. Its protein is CASSFRLAGGTDTQYF.

As DNA, the CDR3 is TGTGCCAGCAGGACAGGCAGTAATGAAAAACTGTTTTTT. It translates to CASRTGSNEKLFF. The chain has TRBV7-2 and TRBJ1-4, with a weak D call TRBD1 (6 bases). The CDR3 contains 13 residues. Germline assignment: CDR1 SGHTA and CDR2 FQGNSA. V shed 6 bases and J shed 4 bases, with 9 bases lying between them.

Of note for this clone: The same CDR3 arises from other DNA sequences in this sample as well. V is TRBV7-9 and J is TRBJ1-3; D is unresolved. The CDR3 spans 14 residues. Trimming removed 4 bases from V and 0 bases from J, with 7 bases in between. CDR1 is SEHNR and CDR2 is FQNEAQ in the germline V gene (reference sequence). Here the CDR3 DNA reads TGTGCCAGCAGCTCCGGACTCTCTGGAAACACCATATATTTT. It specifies CASSSGLSGNTIYF.

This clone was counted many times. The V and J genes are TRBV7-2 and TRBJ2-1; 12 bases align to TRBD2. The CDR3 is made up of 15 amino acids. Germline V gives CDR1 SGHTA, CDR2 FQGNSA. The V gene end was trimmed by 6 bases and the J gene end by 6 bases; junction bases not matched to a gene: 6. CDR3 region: CASSRPGLAGNEQFF. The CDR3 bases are TGTGCCAGCAGTCGACCGGGACTAGCGGGCAATGAGCAGTTCTTC. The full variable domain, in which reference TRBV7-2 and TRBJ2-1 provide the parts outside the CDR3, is GAGVSQSPSNKVTEKGKDVELRCDPISGHTALYWYRQSLGQGLEFLIYFQGNSAPDKSGLPSDRFSAERTGGSVSTLTIQRTQQEDSAVYLCASSRPGLAGNEQFFGPGTRLTVL.

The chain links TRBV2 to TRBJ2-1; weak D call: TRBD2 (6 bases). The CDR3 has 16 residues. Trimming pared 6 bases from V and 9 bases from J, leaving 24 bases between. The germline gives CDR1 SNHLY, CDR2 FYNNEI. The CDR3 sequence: CASSGTTDLLRGEQFF. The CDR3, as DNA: TGTGCCAGCAGCGGTACAACGGACCTACTGCGGGGTGAGCAGTTCTTC.

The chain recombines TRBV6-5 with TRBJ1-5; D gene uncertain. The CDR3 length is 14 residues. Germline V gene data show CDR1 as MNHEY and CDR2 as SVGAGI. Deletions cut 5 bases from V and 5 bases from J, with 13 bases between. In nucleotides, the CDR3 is TGTGCCAGCAGTCTTTGGGAGTACGATCAGCCCCAGCATTTT. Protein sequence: CASSLWEYDQPQHF.